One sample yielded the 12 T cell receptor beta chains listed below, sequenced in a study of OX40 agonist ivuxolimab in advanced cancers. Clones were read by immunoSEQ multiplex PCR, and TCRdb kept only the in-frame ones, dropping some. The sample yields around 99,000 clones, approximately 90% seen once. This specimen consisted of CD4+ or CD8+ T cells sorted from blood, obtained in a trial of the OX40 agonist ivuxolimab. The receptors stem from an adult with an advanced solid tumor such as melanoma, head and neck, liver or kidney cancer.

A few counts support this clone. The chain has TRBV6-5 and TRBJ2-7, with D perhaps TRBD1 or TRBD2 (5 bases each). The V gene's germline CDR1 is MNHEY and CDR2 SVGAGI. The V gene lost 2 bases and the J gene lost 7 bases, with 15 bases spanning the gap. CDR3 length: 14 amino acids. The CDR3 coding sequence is TGTGCCAGCAGTTACGGGGGACCACTTGGGGAGCAGTACTTC. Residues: CASSYGGPLGEQYF.

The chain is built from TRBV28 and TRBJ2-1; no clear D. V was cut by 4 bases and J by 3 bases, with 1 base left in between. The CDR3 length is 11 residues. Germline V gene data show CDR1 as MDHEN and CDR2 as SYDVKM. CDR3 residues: CASSYYNEQFF. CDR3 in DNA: TGTGCCAGCAGTTACTACAATGAGCAGTTCTTC.

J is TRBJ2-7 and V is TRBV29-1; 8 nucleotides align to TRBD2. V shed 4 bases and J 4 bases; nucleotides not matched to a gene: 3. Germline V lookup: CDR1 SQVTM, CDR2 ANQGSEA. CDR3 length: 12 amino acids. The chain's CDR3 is CSVGTSRYEQYF. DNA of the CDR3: TGCAGCGTTGGGACTAGCAGATACGAGCAGTACTTC.

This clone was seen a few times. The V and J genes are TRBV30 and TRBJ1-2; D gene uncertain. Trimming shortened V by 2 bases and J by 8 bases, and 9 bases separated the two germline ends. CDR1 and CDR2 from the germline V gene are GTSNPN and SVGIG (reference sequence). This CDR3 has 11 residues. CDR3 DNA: TGTGCCTGGAGTCCATCGGGAGGCTACACCTTC. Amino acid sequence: CAWSPSGGYTF.

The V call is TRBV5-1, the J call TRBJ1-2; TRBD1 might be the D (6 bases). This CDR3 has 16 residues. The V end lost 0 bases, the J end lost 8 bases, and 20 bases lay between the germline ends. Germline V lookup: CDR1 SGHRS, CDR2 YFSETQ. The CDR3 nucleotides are TGCGCCAGCAGCTTGGGGCTGCTGGGGGGCACCGACGGCTACACCTTC. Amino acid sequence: CASSLGLLGGTDGYTF. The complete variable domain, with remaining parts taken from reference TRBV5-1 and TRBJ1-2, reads KAGVTQTPRYLIKTRGQQVTLSCSPISGHRSVSWYQQTPGQGLQFLFEYFSETQRNKGNFPGRFSGRQFSNSRSEMNVSTLELGDSALYLCASSLGLLGGTDGYTFGSGTRLTVV.

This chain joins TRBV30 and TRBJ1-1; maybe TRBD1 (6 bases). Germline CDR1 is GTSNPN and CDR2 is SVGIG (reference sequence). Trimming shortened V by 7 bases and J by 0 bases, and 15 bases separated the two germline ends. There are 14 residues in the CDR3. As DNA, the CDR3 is TGTGCCTTCGCTGGGGGGCTCATGAACACTGAAGCTTTCTTT. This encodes CAFAGGLMNTEAFF.

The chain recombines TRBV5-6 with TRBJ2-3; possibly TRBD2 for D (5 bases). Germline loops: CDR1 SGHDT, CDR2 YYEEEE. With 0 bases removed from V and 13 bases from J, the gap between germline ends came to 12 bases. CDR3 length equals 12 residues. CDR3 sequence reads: CASSLAITGKYF. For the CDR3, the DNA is TGTGCCAGCAGCTTGGCCATAACGGGGAAGTATTTT.

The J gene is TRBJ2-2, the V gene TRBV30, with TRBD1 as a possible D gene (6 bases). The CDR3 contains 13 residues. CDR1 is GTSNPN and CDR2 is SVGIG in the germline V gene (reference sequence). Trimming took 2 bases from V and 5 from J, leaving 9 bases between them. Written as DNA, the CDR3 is TGTGCCTGGAGTTTACAGGGTACCGGGGAGCTGTTTTTT. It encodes CAWSLQGTGELFF.

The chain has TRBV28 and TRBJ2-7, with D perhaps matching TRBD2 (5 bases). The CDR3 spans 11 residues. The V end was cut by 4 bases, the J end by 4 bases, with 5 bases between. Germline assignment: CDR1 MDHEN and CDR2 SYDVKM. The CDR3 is CASSWTYEQYF. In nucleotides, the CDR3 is TGTGCCAGCAGTTGGACTTACGAGCAGTACTTC. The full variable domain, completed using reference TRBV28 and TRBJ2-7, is DVKVTQSSRYLVKRTGEKVFLECVQDMDHENMFWYRQDPGLGLRLIYFSYDVKMKEKGDIPEGYSVSREKKERFSLILESASTNQTSMYLCASSWTYEQYFGPGTRLTVT.

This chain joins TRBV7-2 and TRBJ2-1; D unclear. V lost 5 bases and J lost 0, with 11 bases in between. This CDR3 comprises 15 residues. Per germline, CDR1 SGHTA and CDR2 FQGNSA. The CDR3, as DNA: TGTGCCAGCAGCCGTGGAGTCAGCTCCTACAATGAGCAGTTCTTC. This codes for CASSRGVSSYNEQFF.

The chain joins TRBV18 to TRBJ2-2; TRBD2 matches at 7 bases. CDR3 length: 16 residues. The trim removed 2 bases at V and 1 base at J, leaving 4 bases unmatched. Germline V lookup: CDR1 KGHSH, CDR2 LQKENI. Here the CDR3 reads CASSPALAVNTGELFF. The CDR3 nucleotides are TGTGCCAGCTCACCAGCTCTAGCGGTGAACACCGGGGAGCTGTTTTTT.

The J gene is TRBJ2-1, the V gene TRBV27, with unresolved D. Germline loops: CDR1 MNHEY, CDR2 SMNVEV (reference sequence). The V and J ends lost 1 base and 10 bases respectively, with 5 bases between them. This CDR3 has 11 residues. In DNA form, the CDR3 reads TGTGCCAGCAGTTTATATGGGGAGCAGTTCTTC. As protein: CASSLYGEQFF.